This T cell receptor beta chain was captured by sequencing in a study of OX40 agonist ivuxolimab in advanced cancers. Overall study context: Patients received ivuxolimab, an agonistic anti-OX40 (CD134) antibody. Anti-PD-1, anti-PD-L1 or anti-CTLA-4 therapy given earlier was allowed, and approximately 40% had some.

Per germline, CDR1 ENHRY and CDR2 SYGVKD. The ends lost 8 bases at V and 7 bases at J; junction bases unmatched: 3. CDR3 length equals 12 residues. Prior autoimmune disease or systemic immunosuppression barred patients. Profiling relied on immunoSEQ multiplex PCR, and the TCRdb table lists in-frame clones only, not all of them. This sample has 90,000 or so clones, with about 90% found just once. The TCR was taken from an adult with an advanced solid tumor such as melanoma, head and neck, liver or kidney cancer. Source: CD4+ or CD8+ T cells sorted from blood, taken in a trial of the OX40 agonist ivuxolimab. V and J are TRBV10-3 and TRBJ2-1, with 9 bases that match TRBD1. The CDR3 bases are TGTGCCATCGGGACAGGGTCGAATGAGCAGTTCTTC. Its translation: CAIGTGSNEQFF.